Each of the 29 T cell receptor beta chains below was sequenced from the same sample in a study of T cell responses to AZD1222 COVID-19 vaccine. Generated by immunoSEQ multiplex PCR, the TCRdb table keeps only in-frame clones and is missing some. In the table there are fewer than 100,000 clones, roughly 85% of which are singletons. Sample: peripheral blood, taken 28 days after the second AZD1222 dose. These receptors were collected from an adult who received the AZD1222 COVID-19 vaccine.

The chain employs TRBV18 and TRBJ2-2; either TRBD1 or TRBD2 may fit D (6 bases each). Per the germline V gene, CDR1 is KGHSH and CDR2 is LQKENI. Trimming removed 2 bases from V and 6 bases from J, with 13 bases in between. CDR3 length: 15 amino acids. CDR3 loop: CASSPAGHLAGELFF. CDR3 coding DNA: TGTGCCAGCTCACCAGCGGGACACCTCGCCGGGGAGCTGTTTTTT.

This clone appeared a few times. In the same sample, other DNA sequences code for this CDR3. The J gene is TRBJ1-1, the V gene TRBV27; 7 bases are a match to TRBD1. The V and J ends lost 6 bases and 5 bases, in that order; junction bases with no gene match: 3. CDR3 length: 12 amino acids. Per germline, CDR1 MNHEY and CDR2 SMNVEV (reference sequence). DNA of the CDR3: TGTGCCAGCAGGAGGACAGGAACTGAAGCTTTCTTT. It translates to CASRRTGTEAFF.

The chain is built from TRBV25-1 and TRBJ1-4; D is undetermined. The CDR3 runs to 13 residues. Germline CDR1 is MGHDK and CDR2 is SYGVNS. The V gene lost 4 bases and the J gene lost 4 bases, with 7 bases spanning the gap. The CDR3 nucleotides read TGTGCCAGCAGTGTACACGGTAATGAAAAACTGTTTTTT. This codes for CASSVHGNEKLFF.

The chain uses TRBV9 and TRBJ1-6; D may be TRBD1 (6 bases). The CDR3 totals 14 residues. With 3 bases removed from V and 9 bases from J, the gap between germline ends came to 13 bases. CDR1 SGDLS and CDR2 YYNGEE come from the germline V gene. CDR3 loop: CASSGGTLRSPLHF. The CDR3 coding sequence is TGTGCCAGCAGCGGTGGGACACTCCGTTCACCCCTCCACTTT.

V and J are TRBV3-1 (or the pseudogene TRBV3-2) and TRBJ1-2, with D possibly being TRBD1 (5 bases). Germline loops: CDR1 LGHDT, CDR2 YNNKEL (reference sequence). This CDR3 is built from 14 residues. With 8 bases removed from V and 8 bases from J, the gap between germline ends came to 21 bases. In DNA, the CDR3 is TGTGCCAGCGCACCGTGGGACTCCAGGACGGGCTACACCTTC. Encoded protein: CASAPWDSRTGYTF.

The rearrangement uses TRBV11-1 and TRBJ2-1, with TRBD2 identical over 9 bases. The germline V gene encodes CDR1 SGHAT and CDR2 FQDESV (reference sequence). The CDR3 has 15 residues. J gave up 5 bases and V 5 bases, and 7 bases lay outside the gene matches. CDR3 sequence reads: CASSLRLAGDNEQFF. For the CDR3, the DNA is TGTGCCAGCAGCCTCAGATTAGCGGGGGACAATGAGCAGTTCTTC.

V is TRBV12-3 or TRBV12-4 and J is TRBJ1-2; perhaps TRBD1 as D (6 bases). The V end was cut by 7 bases, the J end by 8 bases, with 17 bases between. CDR3 length: 13 amino acids. The CDR3 is CASTLRGGGGYTF. CDR3 coding DNA: TGTGCCAGCACCCTACGCGGCGGGGGCGGCTACACCTTC.

The chain combines TRBV15 with TRBJ2-7; TRBD1 matches 7 bases. The CDR3 is 16 amino acids. V lost 0 bases, J lost 0 bases, and 5 bases stayed unmatched. The germline CDR1 and CDR2 sequences are LNHNV and YYDKDF (reference sequence). CDR3 bases: TGTGCCACCAGCAGAGATAGGGGACAGTTCTCCTACGAGCAGTACTTC. This gives the protein CATSRDRGQFSYEQYF. Combining the CDR3 with reference TRBV15 and TRBJ2-7 gives the whole variable domain DAMVIQNPRYQVTQFGKPVTLSCSQTLNHNVMYWYQQKSSQAPKLLFHYYDKDFNNEADTPDNFQSRRPNTSFCFLDIRSPGLGDTAMYLCATSRDRGQFSYEQYFGPGTRLTVT.

This clone was seen a single time. The chain carries TRBV9 and TRBJ2-7, with D uncertain. Per germline, CDR1 SGDLS and CDR2 YYNGEE. The V and J ends lost 0 bases and 3 bases respectively, with 4 bases between them. CDR3 size: 12 residues. The CDR3 spells CASSVGGYEQYF. In DNA, the CDR3 is TGTGCCAGCAGCGTAGGTGGCTACGAGCAGTACTTC.

Regarding this clone: At one end, the junction sequence differs from germline, possibly due to a read error. The chain couples TRBV7-7 to TRBJ2-2; D might be TRBD1 (6 bases). Germline CDR1 and CDR2: SSHAT and FNYEAQ (reference sequence). CDR3 length: 15 amino acids. The CDR3: CASSPEGVNTGELFF. The CDR3 nucleotides read TGTGCTAGCAGCCCAGAGGGGGTGAACACCGGGGAGCTGTTTTTT.

This sequence joins TRBV6-5 and TRBJ2-2; TRBD1 matches at 12 bases. The junction had 5 bases not matched to a gene; V was cut back by 8 bases and J by 7 bases. Germline V gives CDR1 MNHEY, CDR2 SVGAGI. The CDR3 contains 14 residues. The CDR3 coding sequence is TGTGCCAGCGGGACAGGGGGCGACGGCGGGGAGCTGTTTTTT. It specifies CASGTGGDGGELFF.

This clone showed up just a few times. The V and J genes are TRBV5-4 and TRBJ1-1; tentative D call: TRBD1 (6 bases). Trimming shortened V by 3 bases and J by 1 base, and 10 bases separated the two germline ends. The germline CDR1 and CDR2 sequences are SGHNT and YYREEE (reference sequence). This CDR3 is built from 14 residues. The CDR3 DNA sequence: TGTGCCAGCAGCTGGACAGCCAAGAACACTGAAGCTTTCTTT. Encoded protein: CASSWTAKNTEAFF.

Only a few counts were recorded for this clone. The genes are TRBV19 and TRBJ1-2, with D possibly being TRBD1 (6 bases). From germline, CDR1 is LNHDA and CDR2 SQIVND (reference sequence). The V end lost 3 bases, the J end lost 8 bases, and 19 bases lay between the germline ends. The CDR3 loop spans 15 amino acids. The CDR3 protein is CASSITGKEGRGYTF. CDR3 sequence (DNA): TGTGCCAGTAGTATCACAGGGAAAGAGGGTCGGGGCTACACCTTC. The variable domain in full, with the rest retrieved from reference TRBV19 and TRBJ1-2, is DGGITQSPKYLFRKEGQNVTLSCEQNLNHDAMYWYRQDPGQGLRLIYYSQIVNDFQKGDIAEGYSVSREKKESFPLTVTSAQKNPTAFYLCASSITGKEGRGYTFGSGTRLTVV.

The chain carries TRBV7-9 and TRBJ2-3, with 8 bases lining up with TRBD1. The germline V gene encodes CDR1 SEHNR and CDR2 FQNEAQ (reference sequence). The CDR3 length is 18 residues. V shed 0 bases, J shed 4 bases, and the junction held 12 bases outside the gene matches. The CDR3 sequence: CASSLAVSGGGFADTQYF. The CDR3 nucleotides read TGTGCCAGCAGCTTAGCGGTGTCAGGGGGCGGATTTGCAGATACGCAGTATTTT.

The CDR3 DNA reads as TGCGCCAGCAGCTTGGGGCGGACTTACAATGAGCAGTTCTTC. This gives the protein CASSLGRTYNEQFF. J is TRBJ2-1 and V is TRBV5-1; tentative D call: TRBD2 (5 bases). The CDR3 extends over 14 amino acids. V was trimmed by 0 bases and J by 4 bases, leaving 8 bases between them. Germline V CDR1 and CDR2: SGHRS, YFSETQ.

In this sample, this clone turned up a few times. This chain connects TRBV10-2 to TRBJ1-5; 8 nucleotides align to TRBD1. After removal of 6 bases from V and 7 bases from J, the junction contained 8 bases not matched to a gene. Per the germline V gene, CDR1 is WSHSY and CDR2 is SAAADI. The CDR3 is 14 amino acids. The CDR3 loop reads CASSYGQGGQPQHF. DNA for the CDR3: TGCGCCAGCAGCTACGGACAGGGAGGCCAGCCCCAGCATTTT.

The table lists this clone with a count of one. The rearrangement uses TRBV15 and TRBJ2-1, with D unresolved. CDR1 and CDR2 (germline): LNHNV, YYDKDF (reference sequence). Deletions cut 1 base from V and 10 bases from J, with 11 bases between. CDR3 length equals 13 residues. The CDR3 bases are TGTGCCACCAGCAGAGTTGTATTGGGGGAGCAGTTCTTC. Translation gives CATSRVVLGEQFF.

The count of this clone is one. As DNA, the CDR3 is TGTGCCAGCAGCCCTCCTGGGGGGGCTAGCACAGATACGCAGTATTTT. Translation: CASSPPGGASTDTQYF. The chain joins TRBV11-3 to TRBJ2-3; possible D gene TRBD2, 7 bases. The V end was cut by 5 bases, the J end by 0 bases, with 15 bases between. The CDR3 loop spans 16 amino acids. Germline CDR1 reads SGHNT; CDR2 reads YENEEA.

The rearrangement uses TRBV25-1 and TRBJ1-2, with 8 positions matching TRBD1. Germline CDR1 is MGHDK and CDR2 is SYGVNS. The CDR3 sequence is 14 residues long. After removal of 8 bases from V and 9 bases from J, the junction contained 14 bases not matched to a gene. CDR3 protein: CASLEGGTGSRYTF. The CDR3 nucleotides read TGTGCCAGCCTCGAAGGTGGGACAGGCAGTCGCTACACCTTC.

The V gene is TRBV11-3, the J gene TRBJ1-1; TRBD1 matches at 10 bases. Looked up from germline, CDR1 is SGHNT and CDR2 is YENEEA. Unmatched junction bases numbered 1, after V lost 6 bases and J lost 3 bases. This CDR3 spans 13 amino acids. The CDR3, as DNA: TGTGCCAGCAGGGGGACAGGGGACACTGAAGCTTTCTTT. Its protein product is CASRGTGDTEAFF.

The chain joins TRBV28 to TRBJ1-2, with D possibly matching TRBD1 (6 bases). Germline V CDR1 and CDR2: MDHEN, SYDVKM. This CDR3 region has 14 residues. Between the trimmed V and J ends, which lost 6 bases and 6 bases, there was a span of 17 bases. In DNA form, the CDR3 reads TGTGCCAGCAGACAGGGCCGAGCGTACCATGGCTACACCTTC. This translates into CASRQGRAYHGYTF.

This rearrangement joins TRBV5-6 to TRBJ2-5; 7 bases are shared with TRBD1. The V gene end was trimmed by 0 bases and the J gene end by 7 bases; junction bases not matched to a gene: 15. Looked up from germline, CDR1 is SGHDT and CDR2 is YYEEEE. CDR3 length: 17 amino acids. The CDR3 sequence is CASSLALYWTGPRTQYF. CDR3 DNA: TGTGCCAGCAGCTTGGCTCTTTATTGGACAGGCCCGAGGACCCAGTACTTC.

This rearrangement joins TRBV9 to TRBJ1-1; D unresolved. The CDR3 contains 14 residues. Germline CDR1 and CDR2: SGDLS and YYNGEE. Trimming shortened V by 4 bases and J by 3 bases, and 13 bases separated the two germline ends. In DNA form, the CDR3 reads TGTGCCAGCAGCCCCCGGAGGTTGGACACTGAAGCTTTCTTT. It translates to CASSPRRLDTEAFF.

This sequence joins TRBV24-1 and TRBJ1-5; D may be TRBD1 (5 bases). The V gene lost 4 bases and the J gene lost 4 bases, with 7 bases spanning the gap. CDR1 and CDR2 (germline): KGHDR, SFDVKD. The CDR3 totals 13 residues. This CDR3 reads CATSEQENQPQHF. The CDR3, as DNA: TGTGCCACCAGTGAACAGGAGAATCAGCCCCAGCATTTT.

This chain uses TRBV9 with TRBJ1-4, with D possibly TRBD1 on 6 matching bases. The CDR3 loop spans 15 amino acids. Germline loops: CDR1 SGDLS, CDR2 YYNGEE. V was pared by 0 bases and J by 3 bases, with 9 bases between. This CDR3 is CASSVDRAPNEKLFF. Written as DNA, the CDR3 is TGTGCCAGCAGCGTAGACAGGGCTCCTAATGAAAAACTGTTTTTT. Using reference TRBV9 and TRBJ1-4 for the parts outside the CDR3, the full variable domain is DSGVTQTPKHLITATGQRVTLRCSPRSGDLSVYWYQQSLDQGLQFLIQYYNGEERAKGNILERFSAQQFPDLHSELNLSSLELGDSALYFCASSVDRAPNEKLFFGSGTQLSVL.

The rearrangement uses TRBV29-1 and TRBJ1-6; 8 nucleotides line up with TRBD1. The germline CDR1 and CDR2 sequences are SQVTM and ANQGSEA. V gave up 6 bases and J gave up 5 bases; unmatched junction bases: 3. This CDR3 spans 13 amino acids. DNA of the CDR3: TGCAGCGTGGGGGACAGGAATAATTCACCCCTCCACTTT. It encodes CSVGDRNNSPLHF.

CDR3 protein: CASSQDPGHLLGANVLTF. In DNA, the CDR3 is TGCGCCAGCAGCCAAGACCCGGGACACCTTCTTGGGGCCAACGTCCTGACTTTC. The rearrangement links TRBV4-3 to TRBJ2-6; TRBD1 might be the D (6 bases). Germline-derived CDR1 and CDR2 are LGHNA and YSLEER. This CDR3 spans 18 amino acids. V was pared by 0 bases and J by 3 bases, with 15 bases between.

The rearrangement links TRBV5-1 to TRBJ2-5; 12 positions match TRBD2. V lost 4 bases, J lost 0 bases, and 4 bases stayed unmatched. The CDR3 consists of 16 residues. CDR1 is SGHRS, CDR2 YFSETQ, per germline. The CDR3 nucleotides are TGCGCCAGCAGCCTTCGGACTAGCGGGGACCAAGAGACCCAGTACTTC. It specifies CASSLRTSGDQETQYF.

The rearrangement joins TRBV7-2 to TRBJ1-5; no clear D gene. There are 15 residues in the CDR3. The germline V and J ends were trimmed by 5 bases and 1 base, with 12 bases remaining between them. CDR1 SGHTA and CDR2 FQGNSA come from the germline V gene. The CDR3 reads CASSEYSLSNQPQHF. Written as DNA, the CDR3 is TGTGCCAGCAGCGAATACTCTTTGAGCAATCAGCCCCAGCATTTT.